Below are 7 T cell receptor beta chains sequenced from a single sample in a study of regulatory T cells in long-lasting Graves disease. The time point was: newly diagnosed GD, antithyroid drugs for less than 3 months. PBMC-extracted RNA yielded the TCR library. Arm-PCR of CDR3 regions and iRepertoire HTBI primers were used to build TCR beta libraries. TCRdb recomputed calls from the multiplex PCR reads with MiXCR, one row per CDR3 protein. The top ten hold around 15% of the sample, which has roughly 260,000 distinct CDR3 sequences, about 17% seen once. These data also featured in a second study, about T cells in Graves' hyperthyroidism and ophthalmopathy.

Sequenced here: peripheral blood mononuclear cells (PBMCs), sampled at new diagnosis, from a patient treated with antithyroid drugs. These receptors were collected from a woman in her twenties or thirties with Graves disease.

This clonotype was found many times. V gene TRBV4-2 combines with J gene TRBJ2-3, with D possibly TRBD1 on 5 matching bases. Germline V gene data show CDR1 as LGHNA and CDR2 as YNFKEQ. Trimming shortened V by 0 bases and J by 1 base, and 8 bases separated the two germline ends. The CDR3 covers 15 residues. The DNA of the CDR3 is TGTGCCAGCAGCCAAGATGGGGCTGGCACAGATACGCAGTATTTT. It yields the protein CASSQDGAGTDTQYF.

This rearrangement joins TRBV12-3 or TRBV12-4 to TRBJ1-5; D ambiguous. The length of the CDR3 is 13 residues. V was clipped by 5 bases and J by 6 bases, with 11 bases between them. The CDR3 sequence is CASSGQLSQPQHF. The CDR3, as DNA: TGTGCCAGCAGTGGTCAGTTGAGTCAGCCCCAGCATTTT.

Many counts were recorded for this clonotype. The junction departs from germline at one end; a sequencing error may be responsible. CDR3 residues: CASSFEEIGATGELFF. In DNA form, the CDR3 reads TGTGCTAGCAGCTTCGAAGAAATAGGGGCCACCGGGGAGCTGTTTTTT. V and J are TRBV7-7 and TRBJ2-2, with D tentatively TRBD1 (5 bases). In germline, CDR1 is SSHAT, CDR2 FNYEAQ (reference sequence). The CDR3 runs to 16 residues.

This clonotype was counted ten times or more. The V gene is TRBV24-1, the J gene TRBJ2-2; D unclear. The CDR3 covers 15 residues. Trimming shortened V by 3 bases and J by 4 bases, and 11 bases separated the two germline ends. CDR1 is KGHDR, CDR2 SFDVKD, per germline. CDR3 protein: CATSDPSISTGELFF. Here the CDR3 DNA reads TGTGCCACCAGTGATCCCTCTATAAGCACCGGGGAGCTGTTTTTT.

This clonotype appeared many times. CDR3 DNA: TGTGCCAGCAAGACCGGGACTAGCATCGATGAGCAGTTCTTC. It yields the protein CASKTGTSIDEQFF. The V gene is TRBV6-2 or TRBV6-3, the J gene TRBJ2-1; 9 bases fit TRBD2. Germline loops: CDR1 MNHEY, CDR2 SVGEGT. V trimming: 7 bases; J trimming: 8 bases; junction bases outside the gene matches: 9. The CDR3 totals 14 residues.

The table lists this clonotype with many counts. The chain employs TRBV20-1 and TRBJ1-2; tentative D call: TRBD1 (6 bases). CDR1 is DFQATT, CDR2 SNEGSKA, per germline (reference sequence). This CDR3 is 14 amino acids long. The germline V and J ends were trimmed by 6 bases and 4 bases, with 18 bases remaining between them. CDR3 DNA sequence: TGCAGTGCCGCTGAGGGGGGGAAGGCCTATGGCTACACCTTC. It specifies CSAAEGGKAYGYTF.

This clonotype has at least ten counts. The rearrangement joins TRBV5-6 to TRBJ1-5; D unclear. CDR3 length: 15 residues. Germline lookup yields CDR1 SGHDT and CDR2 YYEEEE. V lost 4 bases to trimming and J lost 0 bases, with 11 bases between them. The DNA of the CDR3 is TGTGCCAGCAGCAAAGGTCCCATTAGCAATCAGCCCCAGCATTTT. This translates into CASSKGPISNQPQHF.